This record looks at one T cell receptor (beta chain) sequence and its context. The antigen is not known. TCRdb keeps only in-frame clones here, not all; method: immunoSEQ multiplex PCR. This table has 11,000 or so clones, roughly 87% appearing once. The source of the sample is a study of STAT3 mutations in large granular lymphocyte leukemia. Overall study findings and caveats: In T-cell large granular lymphocyte leukemia, about half of patients showed multiple immunodominant subclonotypes. Clonal expansion was inferred from other time points because no sample existed at each clone's first appearance. In some patients, a small highly pathogenic clone possibly went undetected. All newly emerging clones after therapy were STAT3 wild type.

The CDR3 consists of 13 residues. CDR1 is SGDLS and CDR2 is YYNGEE in the germline V gene. Trimming took off 0 bases at V and 8 bases at J, with 11 bases between the two ends. This clonotype was obtained from an elderly man with T-cell large granular lymphocyte leukemia. Some clones in this sample may be carry-over from other donors' samples. This chain uses TRBV9 with TRBJ1-2; D gene uncertain. Input material: peripheral blood mononuclear cells. The CDR3 DNA reads as TGTGCCAGCAGCGTAGGACCTACCAGGGGCTACACCTTC. Residues: CASSVGPTRGYTF.